This T cell receptor beta chain derives from a study of human T cells and chemical hapten exposure. One entry per CDR3 protein, called by TCRdb with MiXCR from the RACE reads. Found here are just over 80,000 distinct CDR3 sequences, about 10% of them singletons; the top ten hold approximately 4.6%. Time point reported: patch test 1, 2 weeks after DPC sensitization. Treatment indicated: therapeutic diphenylcyclopropenone sensitization with weekly scalp DPC. This receptor was taken from a woman in her fifties or sixties with alopecia areata. Some clones in this sample may be carry-over from other donors' samples. Sequenced material: whole blood, taken in connection with sensitization to the hapten diphenylcyclopropenone (DPC).

The CDR3 sequence is CASSIGGEGRNQPQHF. The CDR3 coding sequence is TGTGCCAGTAGTATAGGAGGGGAGGGTCGCAATCAGCCCCAGCATTTT. The rearrangement uses TRBV19 and TRBJ1-5; D is possibly TRBD1 (5 bases). The length of the CDR3 is 16 residues. Trimming took off 1 base at V and 2 bases at J, with 12 bases between the two ends. CDR1 is LNHDA and CDR2 is SQIVND in the germline V gene (reference sequence).